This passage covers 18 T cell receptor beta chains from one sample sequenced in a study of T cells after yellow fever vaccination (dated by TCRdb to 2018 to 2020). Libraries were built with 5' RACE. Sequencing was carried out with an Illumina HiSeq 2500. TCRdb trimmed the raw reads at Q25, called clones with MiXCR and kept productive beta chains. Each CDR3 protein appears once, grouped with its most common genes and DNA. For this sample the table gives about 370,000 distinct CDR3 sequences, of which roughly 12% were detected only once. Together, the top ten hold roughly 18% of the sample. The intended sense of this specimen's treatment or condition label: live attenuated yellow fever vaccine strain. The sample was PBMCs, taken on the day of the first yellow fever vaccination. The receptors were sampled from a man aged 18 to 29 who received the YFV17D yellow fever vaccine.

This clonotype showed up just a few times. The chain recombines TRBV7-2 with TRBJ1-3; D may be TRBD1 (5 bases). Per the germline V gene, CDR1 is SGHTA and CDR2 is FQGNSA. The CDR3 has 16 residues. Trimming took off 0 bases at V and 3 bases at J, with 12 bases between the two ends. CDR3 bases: TGTGCCAGCAGCTTAGCGGTCGGGGCGGGTGGAAACACCATATATTTT. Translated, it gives CASSLAVGAGGNTIYF. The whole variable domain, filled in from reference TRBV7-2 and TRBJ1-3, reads GAGVSQSPSNKVTEKGKDVELRCDPISGHTALYWYRQSLGQGLEFLIYFQGNSAPDKSGLPSDRFSAERTGGSVSTLTIQRTQQEDSAVYLCASSLAVGAGGNTIYFGEGSWLTVV.

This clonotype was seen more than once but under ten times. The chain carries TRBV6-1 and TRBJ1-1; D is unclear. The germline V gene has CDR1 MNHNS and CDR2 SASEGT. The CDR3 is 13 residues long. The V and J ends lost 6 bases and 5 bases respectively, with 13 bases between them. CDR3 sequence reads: CASRGAARTEAFF. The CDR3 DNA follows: TGTGCCAGCAGGGGAGCGGCACGGACTGAAGCTTTCTTT.

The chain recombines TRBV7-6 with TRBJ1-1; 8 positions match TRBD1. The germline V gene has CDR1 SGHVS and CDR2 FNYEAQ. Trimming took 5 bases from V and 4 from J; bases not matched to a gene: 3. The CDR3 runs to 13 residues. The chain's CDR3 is CASSPGGLTEAFF. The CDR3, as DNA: TGTGCCAGCAGCCCAGGGGGCCTCACTGAAGCTTTCTTT.

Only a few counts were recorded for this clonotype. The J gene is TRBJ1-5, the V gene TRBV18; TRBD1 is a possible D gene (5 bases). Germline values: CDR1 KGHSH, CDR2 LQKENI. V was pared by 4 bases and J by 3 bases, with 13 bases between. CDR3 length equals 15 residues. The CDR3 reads CASSRGTQANQPQHF. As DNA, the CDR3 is TGTGCCAGCTCACGAGGGACCCAAGCCAATCAGCCCCAGCATTTT.

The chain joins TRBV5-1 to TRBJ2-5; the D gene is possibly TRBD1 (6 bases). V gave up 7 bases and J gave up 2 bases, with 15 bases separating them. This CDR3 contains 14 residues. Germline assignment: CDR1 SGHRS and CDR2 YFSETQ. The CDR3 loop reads CASGFPGTQETQYF. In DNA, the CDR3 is TGCGCCAGCGGATTCCCCGGGACACAAGAGACCCAGTACTTC. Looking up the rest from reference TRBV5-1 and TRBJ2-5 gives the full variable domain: KAGVTQTPRYLIKTRGQQVTLSCSPISGHRSVSWYQQTPGQGLQFLFEYFSETQRNKGNFPGRFSGRQFSNSRSEMNVSTLELGDSALYLCASGFPGTQETQYFGPGTRLLVL.

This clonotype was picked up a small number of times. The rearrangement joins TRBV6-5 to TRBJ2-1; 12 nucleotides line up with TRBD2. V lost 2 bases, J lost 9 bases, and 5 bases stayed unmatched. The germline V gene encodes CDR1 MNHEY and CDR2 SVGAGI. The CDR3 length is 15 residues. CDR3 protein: CASSYSLAGGLEQFF. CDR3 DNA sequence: TGTGCCAGCAGTTACAGTCTAGCGGGGGGGCTTGAGCAGTTCTTC.

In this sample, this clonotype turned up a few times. The CDR3 DNA reads TGCGCCAGCAGTGAAAGGGGGGGAGAGACCCAGTACTTC. This sequence encodes CASSERGGETQYF. The chain recombines TRBV4-1 with TRBJ2-5; D may be TRBD2 (7 bases). V dropped 6 bases and J dropped 4 bases, with 12 bases sitting between them. CDR3 length: 13 residues. Germline lookup yields CDR1 MGHRA and CDR2 YSYEKL.

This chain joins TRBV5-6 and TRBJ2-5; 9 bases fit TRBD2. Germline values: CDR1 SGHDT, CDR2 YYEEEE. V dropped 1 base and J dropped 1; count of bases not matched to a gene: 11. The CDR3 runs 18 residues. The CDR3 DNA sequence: TGTGCCAGCAGCTTGAAACGGTGGCGGGGGGGTGCCCAAGAGACCCAGTACTTC. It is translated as CASSLKRWRGGAQETQYF.

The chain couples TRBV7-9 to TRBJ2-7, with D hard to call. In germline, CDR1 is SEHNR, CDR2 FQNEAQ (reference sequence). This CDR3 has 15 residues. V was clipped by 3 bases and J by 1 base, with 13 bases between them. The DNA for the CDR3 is TGTGCCAGCAGCTTCCCCACCCAACGTTCCTACGAGCAGTACTTC. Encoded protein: CASSFPTQRSYEQYF.

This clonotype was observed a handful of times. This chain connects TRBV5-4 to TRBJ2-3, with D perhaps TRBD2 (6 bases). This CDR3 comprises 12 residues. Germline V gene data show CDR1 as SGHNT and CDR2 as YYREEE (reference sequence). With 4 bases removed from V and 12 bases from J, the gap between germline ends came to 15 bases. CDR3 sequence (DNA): TGTGCCAGCAGCCCCCCGGGAACTAGCCAGTATTTT. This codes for CASSPPGTSQYF.

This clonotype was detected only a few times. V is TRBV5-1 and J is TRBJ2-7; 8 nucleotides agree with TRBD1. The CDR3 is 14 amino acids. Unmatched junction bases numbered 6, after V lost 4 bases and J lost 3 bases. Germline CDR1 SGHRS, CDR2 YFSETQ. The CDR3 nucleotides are TGCGCCAGCAGCGGTGGACAGGGCCTCTACGAGCAGTACTTC. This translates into CASSGGQGLYEQYF.

CDR3 loop: CASSPDPNTGELFF. CDR3 sequence (DNA): TGCGCCAGCAGCCCGGACCCGAACACCGGGGAGCTGTTTTTT. J is TRBJ2-2 and V is TRBV5-1; D is uncertain. With 4 bases removed from V and 0 bases from J, the gap between germline ends came to 7 bases. CDR1 and CDR2 from the germline V gene are SGHRS and YFSETQ. The CDR3 runs to 14 residues.

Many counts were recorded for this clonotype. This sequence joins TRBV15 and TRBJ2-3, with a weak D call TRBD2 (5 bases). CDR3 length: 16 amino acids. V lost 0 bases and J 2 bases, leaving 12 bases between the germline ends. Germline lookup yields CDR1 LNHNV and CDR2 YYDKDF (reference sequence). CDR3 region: CATSRDEGRVTDTQYF. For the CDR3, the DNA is TGTGCCACCAGCAGAGATGAAGGGAGAGTCACAGATACGCAGTATTTT.

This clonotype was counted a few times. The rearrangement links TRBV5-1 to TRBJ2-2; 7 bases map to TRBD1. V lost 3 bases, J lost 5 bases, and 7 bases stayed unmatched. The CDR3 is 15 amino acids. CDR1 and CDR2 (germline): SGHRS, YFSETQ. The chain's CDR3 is CASSSSGGQTGELFF. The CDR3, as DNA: TGCGCCAGCAGCTCATCAGGGGGACAAACCGGGGAGCTGTTTTTT.

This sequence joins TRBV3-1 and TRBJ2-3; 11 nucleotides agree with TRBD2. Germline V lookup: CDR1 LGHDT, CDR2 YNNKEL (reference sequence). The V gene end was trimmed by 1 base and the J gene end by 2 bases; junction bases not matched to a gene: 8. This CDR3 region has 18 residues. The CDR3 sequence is CASSQGPSGGYVTDTQYF. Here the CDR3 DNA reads TGTGCCAGCAGCCAAGGTCCTAGCGGGGGGTACGTCACAGATACGCAGTATTTT.

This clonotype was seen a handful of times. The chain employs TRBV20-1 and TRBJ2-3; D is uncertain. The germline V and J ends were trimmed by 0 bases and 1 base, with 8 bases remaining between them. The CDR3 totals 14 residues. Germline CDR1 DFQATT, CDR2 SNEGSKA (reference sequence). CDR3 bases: TGCAGTGCTAGAGACGACCGCGGCACAGATACGCAGTATTTT. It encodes CSARDDRGTDTQYF.

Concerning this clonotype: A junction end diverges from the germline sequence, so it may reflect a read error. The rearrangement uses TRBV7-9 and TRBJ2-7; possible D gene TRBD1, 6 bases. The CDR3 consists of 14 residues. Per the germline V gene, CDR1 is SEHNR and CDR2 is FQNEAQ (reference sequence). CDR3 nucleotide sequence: TGTCCCAGCAGCTCCGGGACATTCTCCTACGAGCAGTACTTC. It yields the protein CPSSSGTFSYEQYF.

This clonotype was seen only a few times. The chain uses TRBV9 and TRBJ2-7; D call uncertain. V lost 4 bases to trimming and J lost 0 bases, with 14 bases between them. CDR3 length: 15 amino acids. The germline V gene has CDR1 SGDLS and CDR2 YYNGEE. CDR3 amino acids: CASSPRPRVSYEQYV. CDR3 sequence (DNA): TGTGCCAGCAGCCCACGACCTAGGGTCTCCTACGAGCAGTACGTC.